This T cell receptor beta chain was retrieved from a study of identical twins. V dropped 6 bases and J dropped 5 bases, with 25 bases sitting between them. The CDR3 totals 17 residues. This clonotype was detected a few times. Template switching added a universal primer site; cDNA carried unique molecular identifiers. A single record per CDR3 protein comes from TCRdb applying MiXCR to the 5' RACE reads. The sample contains roughly 540,000 distinct CDR3 sequences, approximately 22% of which appear only once. The same data also contributed to another study, on T cells expressing NK-cell markers. That study adds: Questions lingered over whether expanded NKG2C+ T cell clones were HCMV-specific.

Sequenced sample: CD4+ T cells sorted from blood. The gene calls are TRBV12-3 or TRBV12-4 and TRBJ2-5; D is perhaps TRBD1 (6 bases). The sequence derives from a woman aged 18-30 years in good health. CDR3 loop: CASRSASGQGFGETQYF. For the CDR3, the DNA is TGTGCCAGCAGAAGTGCATCCGGCCAGGGGTTTGGGGAGACCCAGTACTTC.